This T cell receptor (beta chain) stems from a study of CD8 T cells in ankylosing spondylitis. Study-wide results and limits: A TCR beta motif of about 8 highly homologous variants appeared characteristic of ankylosing spondylitis blood. Clones tied to disease were said to be significantly enriched in matched ankylosing spondylitis synovial fluid. In peripheral blood, disease-linked CD8+ clones occurred at relatively low frequencies.

Making use of molecular barcodes, quantitative 5'-RACE generated TCR beta libraries. MiXCR, run by TCRdb on the 5' RACE reads, gives a single entry per CDR3 protein. The table records approximately 520,000 distinct CDR3 sequences, about 5% of them present only once. The sample holds many counts of this clonotype. Its antigen remains unidentified. CDR1 SEHNR and CDR2 FQNEAQ come from the germline V gene (reference sequence). V lost 3 bases to trimming and J lost 4 bases, with 0 bases between them. This CDR3 is 10 amino acids long. V gene TRBV7-9 combines with J gene TRBJ1-1; D is unclear. The specimen sequenced was blood, either unsorted or a sorted T cell fraction (not recorded which). This receptor was taken from a male donor with ankylosing spondylitis. CDR3 nucleotides: TGTGCCAGCAGCTTCACTGAAGCTTTCTTT. The encoded protein is CASSFTEAFF.